This TCR beta chain derives from a study of cytomegalovirus exposure and HLA in healthy donors. About the research overall: The study placed 70% to 90% of its roughly 430 genotyped donors in the Caucasian-associated ancestry cluster.

Study results and caveats: Based on reports, TCR beta sequences accurately predicted HLA-A and HLA-B alleles for most subjects. In an earlier analysis, about 90% or about 30%: the productive usage of most TCR beta V segments.

The CDR3 loop spans 17 amino acids. V lost 2 bases to trimming and J lost 2 bases, with 18 bases between them. The V gene's germline CDR1 is SGDLS and CDR2 YYNGEE. Comments on this clone: The antigen remains undetermined.

13 Jbeta primers and 60 Vbeta primers were used for the PCR. The table came from immunoSEQ multiplex PCR; TCRdb's copy has only in-frame clones and leaves some out. The sample's table shows around 130,000 clones. The chain uses TRBV9 and TRBJ2-3; the D is unclear. This TCR derives from an older woman in good health and CMV-seronegative. The sample consisted of PBMCs. CDR3 sequence reads: CASSVPEVSFDTDTQYF. CDR3 coding DNA: TGTGCCAGCAGCGTCCCCGAGGTCAGTTTTGACACAGATACGCAGTATTTT.